A selection of T cell receptor beta chains follows, all from one sample in a study of T cells in Graves' hyperthyroidism and ophthalmopathy. TCRdb processed the multiplex PCR reads anew with MiXCR; each CDR3 protein has one entry. Here the sample spans around 270,000 distinct CDR3 sequences, about 19% being singletons. Sequenced material: blood. The receptors originated from a man in his fifties with Graves' ophthalmopathy. The CDR3 runs from the conserved cysteine through the conserved F or W. A D gene is named only where the DNA matches it firmly. Size tells how often a clone was seen (once, few, many) or the class of an expanded clone, and some rows leave it out.

size | J | D | V | DNA | CDR3
many | TRBJ1-1 | NA | TRBV18 | TGTGCCAGCTCATTTCTCGTCGGGGAAGGGGGCACTGAAGCTTTCTTT | CASSFLVGEGGTEAFF
many | TRBJ2-1 | NA | TRBV30 | TGTGCCTGGAGCCAAGGTGGGGTTCAGTTCTTC | CAWSQGGVQFF
few | TRBJ2-7 | TRBD1 | TRBV6-2/TRBV6-3 | TGTGCCAGCAGACGCCGGGACAGGATCCCCTACGAGCAGTACTTC | CASRRRDRIPYEQYF
many | TRBJ2-5 | TRBD2 | TRBV11-2 | TGTGCCAGCAGCCAGGAGGGGTCTAGCGGGAGGAGAATCCAGTACTTC | CASSQEGSSGRRIQYF
once | TRBJ2-7 | TRBD2 | TRBV20-1 | TGCAGTGCCAGAGAACTAGCGGATATCTCCTACGAGCAGTACTTC | CSARELADISYEQYF
NA | TRBJ1-5 | NA | TRBV6-1 | TGTGCCACCTTTGCAGGGTATAGCAATCAGCCCCAGCATTTT | CATFAGYSNQPQHF
NA | TRBJ1-5 | TRBD1 | TRBV5-1 | TGCGCCAGCAGCTTGGCAGGGGGCGAGGGTCAGCCCCAGCATTTT | CASSLAGGEGQPQHF
many | TRBJ2-3 | NA | TRBV7-9 | TGTGCCAGCAGCCAAGAGGGATCCATCACAGATACGCAGTATTTT | CASSQEGSITDTQYF
many | TRBJ1-2 | NA | TRBV18 | TGTGCCAGCTCACCCACCTTACCCGGGACACCCGACTATGGCTACACCTTC | CASSPTLPGTPDYGYTF
NA | TRBJ1-6 | NA | TRBV10-3 | TGTGCCATCAGTGAGGGGACGACACAGGGAGTTGGCTCACCCCTCCACTTT | CAISEGTTQGVGSPLHF
many | TRBJ1-1 | TRBD1 | TRBV20-1 | TGCAGTGCTAGAGATCTTGGGGCAGGGGGCTCAGAAGCTTTCTTT | CSARDLGAGGSEAFF
NA | TRBJ1-4 | NA | TRBV20-1 | TGCAGTGCCACACCTTTAGTTGCAACTAATGAAAAACTGTTTTTT | CSATPLVATNEKLFF
many | TRBJ2-3 | NA | TRBV2 | TGTGCCAGCAGTGAGTCGGGACAAACCTGGGGCGATACGCAGTATTTT | CASSESGQTWGDTQYF
NA | TRBJ2-1 | TRBD2 | TRBV24-1 | TGTGCCACCAGTGGCCCGGGACTAGCTTCCTACAATGAGCAGTTCTTC | CATSGPGLASYNEQFF
many | TRBJ2-5 | NA | TRBV28 | TGTGCCCGCCGAGAAAGGGGGGGCCAAGAGACCCAGTACTTC | CARRERGGQETQYF
few | TRBJ2-6 | NA | TRBV20-1 | TGCAGTGCTAGAGAAGTTGTCAGCGGGTCTGGGGCCAACGTCCTGACTTTC | CSAREVVSGSGANVLTF
NA | TRBJ2-1 | NA | TRBV28 | TGTGCCAGCAGGAAGGCAGGGTTAGGTGAGCAGTTCTTC | CASRKAGLGEQFF
NA | TRBJ2-5 | NA | TRBV11-2 | TGTGCCAGCAGCCGTGACCTAGCGGAGACCCAGTACTTC | CASSRDLAETQYF
once | TRBJ2-1 | TRBD2 | TRBV6-1 | TGTGCCAGCAGGGCCGGGACTAGCGGGAGGGCCGGATCCTACAATGAGCAGTTCTTC | CASRAGTSGRAGSYNEQFF
many | TRBJ1-4 | NA | TRBV11-2 | TGTGCCAGCAGCTTAGAAGGGGTAGGAAAACTGTTTTTT | CASSLEGVGKLFF
many | TRBJ2-7 | NA | TRBV2 | TGTGCCAGCAGTGAAAGTCTAGCGTCGTACGAGCAGTACTTC | CASSESLASYEQYF
many | TRBJ2-5 | TRBD2 | TRBV11-2 | TGTGCCAGCAGCTTAGGCGTAGCGGGAGCCCCGCGGGAGACCCAGTACTTC | CASSLGVAGAPRETQYF
many | TRBJ2-5 | TRBD2 | TRBV3-1 | TGTGCCAGCAGCCAGGGGGCGATAAGCGGGAGAACTGAGACCCAGTACTTC | CASSQGAISGRTETQYF
NA | TRBJ2-1 | TRBD2 | TRBV7-6 | TGTGCCAGCAGCCCTAGCGGGAGGGCTGACAATGAGCAGTTCTTC | CASSPSGRADNEQFF
NA | TRBJ2-1 | TRBD2 | TRBV27 | TGTGCCAGCAGTTCCTTTGGGACTAGCGGGCGCAATGAGCAGTTCTTC | CASSSFGTSGRNEQFF
NA | TRBJ2-7 | NA | TRBV20-1 | TGCAGTGCTAGCCCCGACTCCCTTCCCTACGAGCAGTACTTC | CSASPDSLPYEQYF
NA | TRBJ2-1 | TRBD2 | TRBV7-6 | TGTGCCAGCAGCTTAGGGACTAGCGGGATTTGGACTGGAGAGCAGTTCTTC | CASSLGTSGIWTGEQFF
many | TRBJ2-3 | NA | TRBV7-2 | TGTGCCAGCATGGGGGCAGATACGCAGTATTTT | CASMGADTQYF
many | TRBJ2-7 | NA | TRBV7-2 | TGTGCCAGCAGCCCAGAAGGGGAGCAGTACTTC | CASSPEGEQYF
NA | TRBJ1-3 | NA | TRBV7-2 | TGTGCCAGCAGCGCCCCGGGGGCTGCGGGAAACACCATATATTTT | CASSAPGAAGNTIYF
few | TRBJ2-7 | TRBD2 | TRBV19 | TGTGCCAGTAGTATTTCCTCAAGCGGGAGGGCTCCCCTCTACGAGCAGTACTTC | CASSISSSGRAPLYEQYF
NA | TRBJ1-1 | NA | TRBV20-1 | TGCAGTGCTAGAGACGGGTCAGGGAGGAACACTGAAGCTTTCTTT | CSARDGSGRNTEAFF
NA | TRBJ2-1 | TRBD2 | TRBV20-1 | TGCAGTGCTAGAGATCCAGGGAGGGGTCACAATGAGCAGTTCTTC | CSARDPGRGHNEQFF
NA | TRBJ2-3 | TRBD2 | TRBV9 | TGTGCCAGCAGCATAACCCCCGGGACTAACCCCTCCACAGATACGCAGTATTTT | CASSITPGTNPSTDTQYF
few | TRBJ1-1 | NA | TRBV6-1 | TGTGCCAGCAGTAGGGGGAAGGGGGACACTGAAGCTTTCTTT | CASSRGKGDTEAFF
NA | TRBJ2-7 | TRBD1 | TRBV20-1 | TGCAGTGCTCCGGGACAGTCCTACGAGCAGTACTTC | CSAPGQSYEQYF
many | TRBJ2-3 | TRBD2 | TRBV11-2 | TGTGCCAGCAGCTTAGGTCTAGCGGGGAATCCTAGCACAGATACGCAGTATTTT | CASSLGLAGNPSTDTQYF
NA | TRBJ1-2 | NA | TRBV27 | TGTGCCAGCCGACAGGCTGCTAACTATGGCTACACCTTC | CASRQAANYGYTF
NA | TRBJ1-2 | TRBD1 | TRBV19 | TGTGCCAGCCGCCGGACAGGGAACTATGGCTACACCTTC | CASRRTGNYGYTF
few | TRBJ2-7 | TRBD2 | TRBV5-1 | TGCGCCAGCAGCTTGGCCCCCCTAGCGGGCAACGAGCAGTACTTC | CASSLAPLAGNEQYF
many | TRBJ2-7 | TRBD2 | TRBV12-3/TRBV12-4 | TGTGCCAGCAGTTTAACTAGCGTCTCGTCCTACGAGCAGTACTTC | CASSLTSVSSYEQYF
NA | TRBJ2-4 | TRBD1 | TRBV20-1 | TGCAGTGCCCCGGACAGGGGTGAGGGCAAAAACATTCAGTACTTC | CSAPDRGEGKNIQYF
many | TRBJ2-2 | NA | TRBV30 | TGTGCCTGGGGGCAGGGCAAGCCCGGGGAGCTGTTTTTT | CAWGQGKPGELFF
few | TRBJ1-1 | NA | TRBV4-2 | TGTGCCAGCAGCCAAGATTCCAGCAAGATGAACACTGAAGCTTTCTTT | CASSQDSSKMNTEAFF
many | TRBJ2-1 | NA | TRBV6-2/TRBV6-3 | TGTGCCAGCAGTTACTCGTCTGGCTCCTTAGGGCCTTACAATGAGCAGTTCTTC | CASSYSSGSLGPYNEQFF